The present T cell receptor beta chain was sequenced within a study of blood T cell repertoires in COVID-19. Enrolled during active infection, Seattle patients were then followed longitudinally. V was trimmed by 11 bases and J by 4 bases, leaving 8 bases between them. The germline gives CDR1 WNHNN, CDR2 SYGVQD (reference sequence). The CDR3 totals 10 residues. Original methodology: Amplification of reference gene primers provided the estimated nucleated cell counts. Some clones are missing from TCRdb's copy, which holds only in-frame ones; the method was immunoSEQ multiplex PCR. V, J and clone size reflect that table, while D and trimming were determined from the DNA. The sample carries just over 350,000 clones, 75% to 90% recorded once.

The V and J genes are TRBV10-1 and TRBJ1-2; D is ambiguous. The specimen sequenced was peripheral blood. This receptor was taken from a woman aged 55-69 years with COVID-19, enrolled during active disease. DNA for the CDR3: TGCGCCTTCAGGCGCTATGGCTACACCTTC. Its translation: CAFRRYGYTF.